This T cell receptor (beta chain) was captured in a study of blood T cells in healthy people across ages. A second roughly 6 to 12 cycle PCR used barcoded and J-beta primers. TCRdb analysed the 5' RACE reads with MiXCR anew, one entry per CDR3 protein. The sample has hundreds of thousands of distinct CDR3 sequences, 35% to 50% seen once. V gave up 3 bases and J gave up 5 bases; unmatched junction bases: 3. CDR3 length: 15 residues. In its sample, this clonotype was seen a few times. The specimen was blood. The origin of this receptor is a man older than 75 in good health. V usage is TRBV12-3 or TRBV12-4 and J usage is TRBJ2-1, with 11 bases fitting TRBD1. DNA for the CDR3: TGTGCCAGCAGTTTGGGGACAGGGGGTCACAATGAGCAGTTCTTC. Protein sequence: CASSLGTGGHNEQFF.